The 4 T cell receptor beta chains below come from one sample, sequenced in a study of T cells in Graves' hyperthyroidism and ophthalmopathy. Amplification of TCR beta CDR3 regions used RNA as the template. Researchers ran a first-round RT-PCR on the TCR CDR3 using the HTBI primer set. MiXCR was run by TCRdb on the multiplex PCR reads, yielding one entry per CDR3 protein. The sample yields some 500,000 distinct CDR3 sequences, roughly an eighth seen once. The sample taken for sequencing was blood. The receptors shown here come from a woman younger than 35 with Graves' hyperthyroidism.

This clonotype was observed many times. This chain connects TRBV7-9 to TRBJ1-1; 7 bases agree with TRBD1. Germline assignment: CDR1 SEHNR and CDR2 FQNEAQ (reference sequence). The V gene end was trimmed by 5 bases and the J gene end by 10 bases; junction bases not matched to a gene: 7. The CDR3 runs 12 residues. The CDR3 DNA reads TGTGCCAGCAGCCCGACAGGGTTCGTAGCTTTCTTT. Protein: CASSPTGFVAFF.

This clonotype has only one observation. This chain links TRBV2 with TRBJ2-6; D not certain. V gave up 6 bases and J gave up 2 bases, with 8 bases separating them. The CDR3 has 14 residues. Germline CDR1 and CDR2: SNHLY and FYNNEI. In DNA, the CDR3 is TGTGCCAGCAGATTCGAAGCTGGGGCCAACGTCCTGACTTTC. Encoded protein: CASRFEAGANVLTF.

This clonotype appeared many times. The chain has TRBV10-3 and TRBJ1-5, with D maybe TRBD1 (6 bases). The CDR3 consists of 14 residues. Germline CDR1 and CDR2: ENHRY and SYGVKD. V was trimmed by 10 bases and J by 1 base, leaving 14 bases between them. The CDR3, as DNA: TGTGCCAGCCAGGGGATAGGGAGCAATCAGCCCCAGCATTTT. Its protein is CASQGIGSNQPQHF.

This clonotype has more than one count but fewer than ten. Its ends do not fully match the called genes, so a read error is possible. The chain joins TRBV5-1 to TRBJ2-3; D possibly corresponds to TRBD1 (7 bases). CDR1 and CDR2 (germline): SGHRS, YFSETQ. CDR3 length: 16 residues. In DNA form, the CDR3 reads TGCGCCAGCTCACCTGGAGGGGGCGGCAGCACAGATGCGCAGTATTTT. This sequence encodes CASSPGGGGSTDAQYF.